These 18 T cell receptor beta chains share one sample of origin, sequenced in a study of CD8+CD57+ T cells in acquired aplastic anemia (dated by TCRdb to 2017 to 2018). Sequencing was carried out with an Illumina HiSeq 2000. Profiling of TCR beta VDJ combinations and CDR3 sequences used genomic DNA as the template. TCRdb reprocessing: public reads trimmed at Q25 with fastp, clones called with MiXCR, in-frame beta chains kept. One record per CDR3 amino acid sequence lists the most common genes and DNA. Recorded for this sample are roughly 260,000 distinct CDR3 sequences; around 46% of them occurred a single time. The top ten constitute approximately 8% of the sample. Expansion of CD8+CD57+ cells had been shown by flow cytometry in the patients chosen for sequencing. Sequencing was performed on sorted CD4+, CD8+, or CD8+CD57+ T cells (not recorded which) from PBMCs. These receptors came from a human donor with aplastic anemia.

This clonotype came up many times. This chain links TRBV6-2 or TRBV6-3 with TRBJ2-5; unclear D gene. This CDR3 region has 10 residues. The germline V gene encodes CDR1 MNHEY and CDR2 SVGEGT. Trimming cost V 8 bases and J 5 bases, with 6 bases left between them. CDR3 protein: CASGWETQYF. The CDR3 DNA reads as TGTGCCAGCGGGTGGGAGACCCAGTACTTC.

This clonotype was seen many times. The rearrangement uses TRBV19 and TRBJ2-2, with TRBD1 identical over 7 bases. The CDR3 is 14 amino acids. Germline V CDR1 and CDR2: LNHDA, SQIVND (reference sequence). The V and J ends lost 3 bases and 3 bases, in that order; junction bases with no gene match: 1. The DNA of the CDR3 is TGTGCCAGTAGTATTACAGGGGACACCGGGGAGCTGTTTTTT. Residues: CASSITGDTGELFF.

The CDR3 region is CASSWNRANTEAFF. In DNA, the CDR3 is TGTGCCAGCAGTTGGAACAGGGCGAACACTGAAGCTTTCTTT. The genes are TRBV27 and TRBJ1-1, with a possible D match to TRBD1 (6 bases). Per germline, CDR1 MNHEY and CDR2 SMNVEV (reference sequence). The CDR3 runs 14 residues. V lost 4 bases to trimming and J lost 1 base, with 10 bases between them.

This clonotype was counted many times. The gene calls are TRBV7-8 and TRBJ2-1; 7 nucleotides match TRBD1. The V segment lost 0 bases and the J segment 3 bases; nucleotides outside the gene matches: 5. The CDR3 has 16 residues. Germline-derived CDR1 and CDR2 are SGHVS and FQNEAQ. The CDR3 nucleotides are TGTGCCAGCAGCTTAGCGCTCCGACAGGGCTACAATGAGCAGTTCTTC. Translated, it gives CASSLALRQGYNEQFF. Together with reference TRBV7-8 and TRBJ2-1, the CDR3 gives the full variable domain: GAGVSQSPRYKVAKRGQDVALRCDPISGHVSLFWYQQALGQGPEFLTYFQNEAQLDKSGLPSDRFFAERPEGSVSTLKIQRTQQEDSAVYLCASSLALRQGYNEQFFGPGTRLTVL.

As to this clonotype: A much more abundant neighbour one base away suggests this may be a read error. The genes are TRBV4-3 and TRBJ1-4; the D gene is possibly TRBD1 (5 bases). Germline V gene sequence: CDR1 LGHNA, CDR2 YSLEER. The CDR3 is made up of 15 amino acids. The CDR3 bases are TGCGCCAGCAGCCAAGGCCAGGGCATTAGTGAAGAACTGTTTTTT. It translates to CASSQGQGISEELFF.

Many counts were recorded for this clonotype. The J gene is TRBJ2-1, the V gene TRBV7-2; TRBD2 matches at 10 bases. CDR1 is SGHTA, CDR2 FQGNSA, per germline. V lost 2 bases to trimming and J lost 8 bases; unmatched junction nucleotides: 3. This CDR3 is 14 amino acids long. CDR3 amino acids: CASSLLAGVDEQFF. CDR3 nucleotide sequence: TGTGCCAGCAGCTTACTAGCGGGAGTGGATGAGCAGTTCTTC. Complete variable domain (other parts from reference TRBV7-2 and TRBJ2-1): GAGVSQSPSNKVTEKGKDVELRCDPISGHTALYWYRQSLGQGLEFLIYFQGNSAPDKSGLPSDRFSAERTGGSVSTLTIQRTQQEDSAVYLCASSLLAGVDEQFFGPGTRLTVL.

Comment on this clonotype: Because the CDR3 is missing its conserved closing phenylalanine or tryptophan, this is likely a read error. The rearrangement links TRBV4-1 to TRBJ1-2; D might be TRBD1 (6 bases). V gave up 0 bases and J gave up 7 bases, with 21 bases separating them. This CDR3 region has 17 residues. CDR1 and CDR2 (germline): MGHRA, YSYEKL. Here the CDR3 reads CASSQEPKQGRFSGYTL. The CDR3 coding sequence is TGCGCCAGCAGCCAAGAACCTAAACAGGGAAGGTTTAGTGGCTACACCCTC.

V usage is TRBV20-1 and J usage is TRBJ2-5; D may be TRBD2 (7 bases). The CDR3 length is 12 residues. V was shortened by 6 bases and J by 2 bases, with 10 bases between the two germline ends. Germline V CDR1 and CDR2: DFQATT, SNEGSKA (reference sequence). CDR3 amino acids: CSARGQQETQYF. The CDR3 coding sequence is TGCAGTGCGCGGGGGCAGCAAGAGACCCAGTACTTC.

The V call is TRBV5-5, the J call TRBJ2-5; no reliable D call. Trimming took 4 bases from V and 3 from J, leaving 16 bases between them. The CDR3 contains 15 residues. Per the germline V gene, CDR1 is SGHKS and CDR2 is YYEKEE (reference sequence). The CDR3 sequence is CASSHLFELEETQYF. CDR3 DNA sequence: TGTGCCAGCAGCCACCTTTTCGAACTCGAAGAGACCCAGTACTTC.

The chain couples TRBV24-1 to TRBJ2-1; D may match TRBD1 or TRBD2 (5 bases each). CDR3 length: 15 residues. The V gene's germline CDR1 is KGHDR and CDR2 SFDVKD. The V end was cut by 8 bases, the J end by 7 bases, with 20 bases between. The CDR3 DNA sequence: TGTGCCACCACCTTAGGGACCACTCGTGGGAATGAGCAGTTCTTC. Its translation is CATTLGTTRGNEQFF.

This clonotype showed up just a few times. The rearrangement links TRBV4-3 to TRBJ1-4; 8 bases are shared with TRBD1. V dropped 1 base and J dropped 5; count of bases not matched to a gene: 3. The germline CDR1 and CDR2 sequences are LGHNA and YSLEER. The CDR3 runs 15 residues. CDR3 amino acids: CASSQGTGLNEKLFF. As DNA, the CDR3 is TGCGCCAGCAGCCAAGGGACAGGGCTCAATGAAAAACTGTTTTTT.

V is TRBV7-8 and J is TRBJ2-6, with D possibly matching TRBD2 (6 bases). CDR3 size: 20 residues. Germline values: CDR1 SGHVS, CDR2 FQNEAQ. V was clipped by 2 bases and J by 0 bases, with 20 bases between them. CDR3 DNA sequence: TGTGCCAGCAGCTTAAGGGGACTCGATCTTCCCAACTCTGGGGCCAACGTCCTGACTTTC. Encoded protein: CASSLRGLDLPNSGANVLTF.

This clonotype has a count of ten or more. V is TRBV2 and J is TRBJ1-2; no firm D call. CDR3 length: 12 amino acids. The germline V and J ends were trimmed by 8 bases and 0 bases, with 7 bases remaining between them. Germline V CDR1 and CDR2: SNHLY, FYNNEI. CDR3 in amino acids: CASPEPNYGYTF. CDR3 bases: TGTGCCAGCCCAGAACCTAACTATGGCTACACCTTC.

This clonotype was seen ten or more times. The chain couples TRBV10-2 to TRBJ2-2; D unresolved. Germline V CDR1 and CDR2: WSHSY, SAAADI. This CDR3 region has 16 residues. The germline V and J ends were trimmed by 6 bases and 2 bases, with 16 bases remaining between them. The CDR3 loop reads CASRDQPWINTGELFF. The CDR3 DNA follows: TGCGCCAGCAGGGACCAACCTTGGATAAACACCGGGGAGCTGTTTTTT.

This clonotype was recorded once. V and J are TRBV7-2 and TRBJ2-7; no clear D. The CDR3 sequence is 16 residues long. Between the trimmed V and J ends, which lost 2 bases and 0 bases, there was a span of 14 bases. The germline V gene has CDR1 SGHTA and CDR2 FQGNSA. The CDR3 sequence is CASSLRPGASSYEQYF. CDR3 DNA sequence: TGTGCCAGCAGCTTACGTCCAGGAGCGTCCTCCTACGAGCAGTACTTC.

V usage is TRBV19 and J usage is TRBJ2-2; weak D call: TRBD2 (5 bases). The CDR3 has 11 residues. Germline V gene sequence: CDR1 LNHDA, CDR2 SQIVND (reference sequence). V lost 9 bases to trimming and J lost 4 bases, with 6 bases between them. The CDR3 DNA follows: TGTGCCAGCCGGGGCACCGGGGAGCTGTTTTTT. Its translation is CASRGTGELFF. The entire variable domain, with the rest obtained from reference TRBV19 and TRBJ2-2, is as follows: DGGITQSPKYLFRKEGQNVTLSCEQNLNHDAMYWYRQDPGQGLRLIYYSQIVNDFQKGDIAEGYSVSREKKESFPLTVTSAQKNPTAFYLCASRGTGELFFGEGSRLTVL.

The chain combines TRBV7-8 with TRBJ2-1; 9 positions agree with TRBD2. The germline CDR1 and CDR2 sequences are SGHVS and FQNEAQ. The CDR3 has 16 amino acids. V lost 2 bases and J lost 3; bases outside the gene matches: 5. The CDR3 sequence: CASSLRAGGLYNEQFF. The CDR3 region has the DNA TGTGCCAGCAGCTTAAGGGCGGGAGGGCTCTACAATGAGCAGTTCTTC. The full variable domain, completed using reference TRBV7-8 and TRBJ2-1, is GAGVSQSPRYKVAKRGQDVALRCDPISGHVSLFWYQQALGQGPEFLTYFQNEAQLDKSGLPSDRFFAERPEGSVSTLKIQRTQQEDSAVYLCASSLRAGGLYNEQFFGPGTRLTVL.

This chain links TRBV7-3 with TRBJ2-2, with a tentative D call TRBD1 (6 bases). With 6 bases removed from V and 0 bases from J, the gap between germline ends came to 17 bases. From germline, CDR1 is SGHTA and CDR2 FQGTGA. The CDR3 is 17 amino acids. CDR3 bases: TGTGCCAGCAGTCTCCGGGACATAAACGCGAACACCGGGGAGCTGTTTTTT. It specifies CASSLRDINANTGELFF.